The T cell receptor beta chain described here comes from a study of shared clonotypes between healthy human individuals. The CDR3 totals 11 residues. V gave up 3 bases and J gave up 8 bases, with 5 bases separating them. Germline V gene lookup returns CDR1 MNHEY and CDR2 SMNVEV (reference sequence). Study-level findings and limits: Expectations were that clonotype sharing among donors would be affected by sequencing depth.

Naive CD8 cells comprised CD45RO-negative, CCR7-positively selected cells, excluding terminally differentiated effector memory CD45RA+ cells. Template for every sorted-subset replicate PCR totaled 200 to 250 ng DNA, some 30,000 T cell genomes. Sequenced by immunoSEQ multiplex PCR; TCRdb stores in-frame clones only, minus some. This table has hundreds of thousands of clones, 95% to 96% appearing once. Comment on this clone: Antigen: not known. At the DNA level, this CDR3 is encoded by other sequences in the same sample as well.

The rearrangement links TRBV27 to TRBJ2-1; D is undetermined. The receptor was isolated from a woman between 25 and 40 years old in good health. Sequences were obtained from naive CD8+ T cells sorted from blood. CDR3 residues: CASSFGDEQFF. DNA for the CDR3: TGTGCCAGCAGTTTTGGGGATGAGCAGTTCTTC.